Following are 29 T cell receptor beta chains from one sample sequenced in a study of vaccination and CD4 T cells after COVID-19 (dated by TCRdb to between 2022 and 2023). This specimen's treatment or condition label, interpreted: roughly 11-day PBMC culture with coronavirus spike peptide pools or control peptides (ViraFEST assay). Library construction relied on PCR. Sequencing was performed on an Illumina iSeq 100. DNA from cultured CD4+ T cells underwent TCR sequencing with the Oncomine TCR Beta short-read assay at the Johns Hopkins FTIC core. The public reads were reprocessed in TCRdb via fastp at Q25 and MiXCR, keeping in-frame beta chains. Rows are combined by CDR3 protein, so each entry shows the most common genes and DNA. The sample table records around 18,000 distinct CDR3 sequences; 51% of these occur just once. Jointly, the top ten make up roughly a tenth of the sample. These receptors are not linked to any known antigen.

Source: CD4+ T cells from blood, cultured in vitro, taken before SARS-CoV-2 vaccination. The receptors originated from a human donor who had recovered from COVID-19.

Note on this clonotype: Germline and junction disagree at one end, which may indicate a read error. This chain links TRBV6-5 with TRBJ2-7; D gene ambiguous. This CDR3 spans 11 amino acids. Per the germline V gene, CDR1 is MNHEY and CDR2 is SVGAGI. The CDR3, as DNA: TGTGCCAGCAGTAACTCCTACGAGCAGTACTTC. This codes for CASSNSYEQYF.

The CDR3 spells CASNDIGEGYTF. In DNA form, the CDR3 reads TGTGCCAGTAACGACATCGGGGAAGGCTACACCTTC. The V gene is TRBV19, the J gene TRBJ1-2, with D unresolved. Germline CDR1 reads LNHDA; CDR2 reads SQIVND (reference sequence). This CDR3 has 12 residues. Between the trimmed V and J ends, which lost 7 bases and 8 bases, there was a span of 14 bases.

The V call is TRBV7-9, the J call TRBJ2-2; 7 positions agree with TRBD1. Trimming at V came to 6 bases and at J to 5 bases, leaving 15 bases not matched to a gene. The CDR3 has 17 amino acids. From germline, CDR1 is SEHNR and CDR2 FQNEAQ (reference sequence). The CDR3: CASSTGAWGQQTGELFF. The CDR3 nucleotides are TGTGCCAGCAGTACAGGGGCGTGGGGACAACAAACCGGGGAGCTGTTTTTT. Together with reference TRBV7-9 and TRBJ2-2, the CDR3 gives the full variable domain: DTGVSQNPRHKITKRGQNVTFRCDPISEHNRLYWYRQTLGQGPEFLTYFQNEAQLEKSRLLSDRFSAERPKGSFSTLEIQRTEQGDSAMYLCASSTGAWGQQTGELFFGEGSRLTVL.

The genes are TRBV25-1 and TRBJ1-6; D gene uncertain. Trimming removed 6 bases from V and 0 bases from J, with 12 bases in between. CDR1 and CDR2 from the germline V gene are MGHDK and SYGVNS. CDR3 length: 16 residues. CDR3 loop: CASRHSGVSYNSPLHF. DNA for the CDR3: TGTGCCAGCAGGCACTCCGGGGTCTCCTATAATTCACCCCTCCACTTT.

This chain links TRBV6-1 with TRBJ2-7; TRBD2 is a possible D gene (6 bases). Between the trimmed V and J ends, which lost 4 bases and 0 bases, there was a span of 7 bases. From germline, CDR1 is MNHNS and CDR2 SASEGT. This CDR3 contains 13 residues. The DNA of the CDR3 is TGTGCCAGCAGTGCGGGACTCTCCTACGAGCAGTACTTC. This encodes CASSAGLSYEQYF.

The rearrangement links TRBV10-3 to TRBJ2-5; perhaps TRBD2 as D (6 bases). In germline, CDR1 is ENHRY, CDR2 SYGVKD. The length of the CDR3 is 15 residues. Trimming stripped 6 bases from V and 1 base from J, with 15 bases between. The CDR3 here is CAIRGDRGTQETQYF. In DNA, the CDR3 is TGTGCCATCAGGGGCGACCGGGGGACCCAAGAGACCCAGTACTTC.

This clonotype was seen a few times. The chain joins TRBV20-1 to TRBJ1-1; TRBD1 is a possible D gene (6 bases). V lost 4 bases and J lost 5, with 14 bases in between. From germline, CDR1 is DFQATT and CDR2 SNEGSKA (reference sequence). The CDR3 spans 13 residues. CDR3 in amino acids: CSAKYGGQTEAFF. CDR3 nucleotides: TGCAGTGCTAAATATGGGGGGCAGACTGAAGCTTTCTTT.

The chain has TRBV7-3 and TRBJ2-3; 10 bases are a match to TRBD2. CDR3 length: 15 amino acids. Germline values: CDR1 SGHTA, CDR2 FQGTGA. The V segment lost 5 bases and the J segment 2 bases; nucleotides outside the gene matches: 4. As DNA, the CDR3 is TGTGCCAGCAGCCTAGGACTAGCGGTCACAGATACGCAGTATTTT. Translating gives CASSLGLAVTDTQYF.

V and J are TRBV7-2 and TRBJ2-7; 9 nucleotides line up with TRBD2. The J segment lost 4 bases and the V segment lost 5 bases, leaving 9 bases of the junction unmatched. The CDR3 is 15 residues long. Germline V gene sequence: CDR1 SGHTA, CDR2 FQGNSA. CDR3 amino acids: CASSETGTSSYEQYF. The CDR3 nucleotides are TGTGCCAGCAGCGAAACCGGGACTAGCAGTTACGAGCAGTACTTC.

The rearrangement links TRBV20-1 to TRBJ2-7, with 7 bases fitting TRBD2. Per germline, CDR1 DFQATT and CDR2 SNEGSKA (reference sequence). The J segment lost 0 bases and the V segment lost 5 bases, leaving 4 bases of the junction unmatched. This CDR3 comprises 13 residues. The CDR3 DNA is TGCAGTGCTGAACGGGACTACTCCTACGAGCAGTACTTC. Protein product: CSAERDYSYEQYF.

The gene calls are TRBV15 and TRBJ2-3; TRBD2 aligns across 9 bases. The CDR3 covers 18 residues. V dropped 1 base and J dropped 4; count of bases not matched to a gene: 12. The germline V gene encodes CDR1 LNHNV and CDR2 YYDKDF (reference sequence). CDR3 coding DNA: TGTGCCACCAGCAGAGGCCTAGCGGGAATCCTCGTGGCAGATACGCAGTATTTT. It translates to CATSRGLAGILVADTQYF.

V is TRBV18 and J is TRBJ2-2, with D possibly being TRBD1 (6 bases). This CDR3 comprises 14 residues. Germline V gene data show CDR1 as KGHSH and CDR2 as LQKENI. Deletions cut 3 bases from V and 4 bases from J, with 9 bases between. For the CDR3, the DNA is TGTGCCAGCTCACCGCGCAGGGGCACCGGGGAGCTGTTTTTT. Protein sequence: CASSPRRGTGELFF. Full variable domain (missing parts from reference TRBV18 and TRBJ2-2): NAGVMQNPRHLVRRRGQEARLRCSPMKGHSHVYWYRQLPEEGLKFMVYLQKENIIDESGMPKERFSAEFPKEGPSILRIQQVVRGDSAAYFCASSPRRGTGELFFGEGSRLTVL.

The rearrangement links TRBV20-1 to TRBJ2-1; 9 bases agree with TRBD2. This CDR3 contains 14 residues. The V gene end was trimmed by 1 base and the J gene end by 6 bases; junction bases not matched to a gene: 4. Looked up from germline, CDR1 is DFQATT and CDR2 is SNEGSKA (reference sequence). In nucleotides, the CDR3 is TGCAGTGCTAGAGGTAGCGGGAGCCGCAATGAGCAGTTCTTC. The encoded protein is CSARGSGSRNEQFF.

This clonotype was counted only a few times. This chain joins TRBV28 and TRBJ2-7; D remains unclear. Germline lookup yields CDR1 MDHEN and CDR2 SYDVKM. Trimming cost V 2 bases and J 4 bases, with 6 bases left between them. The CDR3 has 12 amino acids. The CDR3 spells CASSLTGYEQYF. In DNA, the CDR3 is TGTGCCAGCAGTTTAACCGGATACGAGCAGTACTTC.

CDR3 in amino acids: CASSSTGTLYNEQFF. DNA for the CDR3: TGTGCCAGCAGCTCGACCGGGACCCTTTACAATGAGCAGTTCTTC. The rearrangement joins TRBV7-3 to TRBJ2-1; the D gene could be TRBD1 or TRBD2 (5 bases each). This CDR3 region has 15 residues. Trimming stripped 4 bases from V and 4 bases from J, with 14 bases between. Germline V gene sequence: CDR1 SGHTA, CDR2 FQGTGA.

The chain combines TRBV10-3 with TRBJ1-1, with D unresolved. CDR3 length: 13 residues. Germline CDR1 is ENHRY and CDR2 is SYGVKD. V lost 3 bases and J 1 base, leaving 6 bases between the germline ends. CDR3 sequence (DNA): TGTGCCATCAGTGATTACAAGAACACTGAAGCTTTCTTT. Protein product: CAISDYKNTEAFF.

The chain combines TRBV5-1 with TRBJ2-7, with 11 bases that match TRBD2. The trim removed 4 bases at V and 3 bases at J, leaving 6 bases unmatched. Germline CDR1 is SGHRS and CDR2 is YFSETQ. This CDR3 is built from 15 residues. The CDR3 loop is CASSTGTSGNYEQYF. CDR3 bases: TGCGCCAGCAGCACCGGGACTAGCGGAAACTACGAGCAGTACTTC. Based on the CDR3 plus reference TRBV5-1 and TRBJ2-7, the full variable domain is KAGVTQTPRYLIKTRGQQVTLSCSPISGHRSVSWYQQTPGQGLQFLFEYFSETQRNKGNFPGRFSGRQFSNSRSEMNVSTLELGDSALYLCASSTGTSGNYEQYFGPGTRLTVT.

Only a few counts were recorded for this clonotype. This chain uses TRBV20-1 with TRBJ2-3, with TRBD2 matching 7 bases. Germline V gene data show CDR1 as DFQATT and CDR2 as SNEGSKA (reference sequence). V was clipped by 6 bases and J by 4 bases; unmatched bases: 7. The CDR3 loop spans 13 amino acids. CDR3 nucleotide sequence: TGCAGTGCCGTGGGGGGAGGGCCAGATACGCAGTATTTT. Its translation is CSAVGGGPDTQYF.

The CDR3 is CASSPGLAADTQYF. The CDR3 nucleotides read TGTGCCAGCTCACCAGGGCTAGCAGCAGATACGCAGTATTTT. The chain is built from TRBV18 and TRBJ2-3, with D maybe TRBD2 (5 bases). Per germline, CDR1 KGHSH and CDR2 LQKENI. The CDR3 is 14 residues long. V dropped 2 bases and J dropped 4 bases, with 10 bases sitting between them.

The chain uses TRBV20-1 and TRBJ2-3; 13 bases are shared with TRBD2. J lost 8 bases, V lost 2 bases, and 10 bases had no gene match. The CDR3 is 16 amino acids. Germline V lookup: CDR1 DFQATT, CDR2 SNEGSKA (reference sequence). Written as DNA, the CDR3 is TGCAGTGCTAGACCACGGACTAGCGGGAGTTTCGGTACGCAGTATTTT. Translation gives CSARPRTSGSFGTQYF.

The J gene is TRBJ2-3, the V gene TRBV30, with TRBD2 matching over 10 bases. Trimming cost V 5 bases and J 3 bases; bases outside gene matches: 5. CDR1 and CDR2 from the germline V gene are GTSNPN and SVGIG (reference sequence). There are 14 residues in the CDR3. CDR3 coding DNA: TGTGCCTGGGACACTAGCGGGATTACAGATACGCAGTATTTT. This translates into CAWDTSGITDTQYF.

A single count supports this clonotype. The V and J genes are TRBV28 and TRBJ1-1; D unresolved. This CDR3 has 10 amino acids. Germline CDR1 reads MDHEN; CDR2 reads SYDVKM. V lost 6 bases and J 6 bases, leaving 5 bases between the germline ends. This CDR3 is CASRRSEAFF. CDR3 bases: TGTGCCAGCAGACGATCTGAAGCTTTCTTT.

V usage is TRBV2 and J usage is TRBJ2-5; D is perhaps TRBD1 (6 bases). Trimming removed 2 bases from V and 5 bases from J, with 15 bases in between. This CDR3 comprises 15 residues. From germline, CDR1 is SNHLY and CDR2 FYNNEI. The CDR3 coding sequence is TGTGCCAGCAGTGAAATGGCAGGGGAAGGGGAGACCCAGTACTTC. It codes for CASSEMAGEGETQYF.

The chain recombines TRBV7-3 with TRBJ2-3, with 7 nucleotides matching TRBD2. The CDR3 contains 17 residues. CDR1 and CDR2 from the germline V gene are SGHTA and FQGTGA. V was clipped by 0 bases and J by 6 bases; unmatched bases: 12. CDR3 in amino acids: CASSLTRGGSGADTQYF. DNA for the CDR3: TGTGCCAGCAGCTTAACGCGCGGGGGTTCGGGAGCGGATACGCAGTATTTT.

This clonotype was counted between two and nine times. The CDR3 sequence: CSARVAGGGYGYTF. CDR3 nucleotides: TGCAGTGCTAGAGTAGCAGGGGGCGGCTATGGCTACACCTTC. The chain uses TRBV20-1 and TRBJ1-2; 8 bases are shared with TRBD1. Trimming removed 1 base from V and 4 bases from J; junction bases left unmatched: 5. This CDR3 spans 14 amino acids. Germline lookup yields CDR1 DFQATT and CDR2 SNEGSKA (reference sequence).

The chain carries TRBV20-1 and TRBJ2-7; TRBD1 matches 9 bases. CDR1 is DFQATT, CDR2 SNEGSKA, per germline (reference sequence). The CDR3 is 13 residues long. Trimming cost V 5 bases and J 2 bases; bases outside gene matches: 4. The CDR3 bases are TGCAGTGCTTTGACAGGGGGAACCTACGAGCAGTACTTC. Its translation is CSALTGGTYEQYF.

V is TRBV25-1 and J is TRBJ2-1, with D uncertain. The CDR3 loop spans 15 amino acids. Per the germline V gene, CDR1 is MGHDK and CDR2 is SYGVNS. V lost 3 bases and J 1 base, leaving 10 bases between the germline ends. Here the CDR3 reads CASSDVSRSYNEQFF. The CDR3 DNA sequence: TGTGCCAGCAGTGATGTGTCTCGTTCCTACAATGAGCAGTTCTTC.

The chain employs TRBV20-1 and TRBJ1-5, with a possible D match to TRBD1 (6 bases). The V gene lost 3 bases and the J gene lost 5 bases, with 11 bases spanning the gap. This CDR3 spans 13 amino acids. CDR1 and CDR2 from the germline V gene are DFQATT and SNEGSKA (reference sequence). CDR3 coding DNA: TGCAGTGCTAGCAACAGGGCGGATCAGCCCCAGCATTTT. This gives the protein CSASNRADQPQHF.

V and J are TRBV7-9 and TRBJ2-5; 7 nucleotides line up with TRBD2. Germline CDR1 is SEHNR and CDR2 is FQNEAQ (reference sequence). The length of the CDR3 is 16 residues. V lost 1 base to trimming and J lost 2 bases; unmatched junction nucleotides: 7. The CDR3: CASSLGSGGSQETQYF. CDR3 sequence (DNA): TGTGCCAGCAGCTTAGGGTCCGGGGGGTCACAAGAGACCCAGTACTTC.